These 10 T cell receptor beta chains originate from one sample sequenced in a study of breast tumors, draining lymph nodes, adjacent tissues. Breast cancer patients provided tissue from their axillary draining lymph nodes. TCRdb analysed the multiplex PCR reads with MiXCR anew, one entry per CDR3 protein. The sample has some 130,000 distinct CDR3 sequences; 20% are singletons. Specimen: axillary lymph node tissue. These receptors all stem from a female donor with breast cancer. Some clones in this sample may be carry-over from other donors' samples.

This clonotype has a count of ten or more. The chain joins TRBV20-1 to TRBJ1-2; weak D call: TRBD1 (6 bases). This CDR3 is 14 amino acids long. Deletions cut 1 base from V and 8 bases from J, with 17 bases between. Germline V gene data show CDR1 as DFQATT and CDR2 as SNEGSKA (reference sequence). In DNA, the CDR3 is TGCAGTGCTAGAGTTCCCCCGACAGGCAGGGGCTACACCTTC. Its protein is CSARVPPTGRGYTF.

Ten or more counts support this clonotype. The rearrangement uses TRBV7-9 and TRBJ1-6, with D unresolved. The V gene's germline CDR1 is SEHNR and CDR2 FQNEAQ (reference sequence). The CDR3 is made up of 15 amino acids. The V and J ends lost 0 bases and 6 bases respectively, with 9 bases between them. The CDR3 sequence is CASSLAGVLNSPLHF. CDR3 DNA: TGTGCCAGCAGCTTAGCTGGGGTCCTTAATTCACCCCTCCACTTT. Full variable domain (rest looked up from reference TRBV7-9 and TRBJ1-6): DTGVSQNPRHKITKRGQNVTFRCDPISEHNRLYWYRQTLGQGPEFLTYFQNEAQLEKSRLLSDRFSAERPKGSFSTLEIQRTEQGDSAMYLCASSLAGVLNSPLHFGNGTRLTVT.

This clonotype has ten or more counts. The rearrangement joins TRBV10-3 to TRBJ2-3; 8 bases map to TRBD2. This CDR3 region has 13 residues. Germline assignment: CDR1 ENHRY and CDR2 SYGVKD. V gave up 10 bases and J gave up 3 bases; unmatched junction bases: 6. DNA for the CDR3: TGTGCCACCAAGCGGGAGCAAACAGATACGCAGTATTTT. It yields the protein CATKREQTDTQYF.

There are many counts of this clonotype. The rearrangement uses TRBV20-1 and TRBJ1-6, with D hard to call. The CDR3 is made up of 17 amino acids. V was clipped by 5 bases and J by 0 bases, with 17 bases between them. CDR1 and CDR2 (germline): DFQATT, SNEGSKA (reference sequence). The CDR3 sequence is CSAGPLVGSSYNSPLHF. CDR3 nucleotide sequence: TGCAGTGCTGGTCCATTGGTCGGGAGCTCCTATAATTCACCCCTCCACTTT.

This clonotype has ten or more counts. The rearrangement links TRBV5-1 to TRBJ2-1; D unresolved. The CDR3 loop spans 16 amino acids. Per the germline V gene, CDR1 is SGHRS and CDR2 is YFSETQ. Trimming left V 3 bases short and J 0 bases short, with 13 bases between. The chain's CDR3 is CASSSGRATSYNEQFF. DNA of the CDR3: TGCGCCAGCAGCTCAGGAAGGGCTACCTCCTACAATGAGCAGTTCTTC.

This clonotype was observed at least ten times. The rearrangement uses TRBV20-1 and TRBJ2-5, with a weak D call TRBD2 (5 bases). This CDR3 contains 13 residues. Between the trimmed V and J ends, which lost 3 bases and 6 bases, there was a span of 14 bases. The germline gives CDR1 DFQATT, CDR2 SNEGSKA (reference sequence). The DNA of the CDR3 is TGCAGTGCTAGGGAGGTCCTAGTCAAGACCCAGTACTTC. This translates into CSAREVLVKTQYF.

There are many counts of this clonotype. The gene calls are TRBV11-2 and TRBJ2-7, with TRBD1 identical over 9 bases. Germline lookup yields CDR1 SGHAT and CDR2 FQNNGV. The CDR3 is 16 amino acids. J gave up 0 bases and V 3 bases, and 6 bases lay outside the gene matches. The CDR3 DNA sequence: TGTGCCAGCAGCTTGGGAATGGGACAGGGCTCCTACGAGCAGTACTTC. It specifies CASSLGMGQGSYEQYF.

In this sample, this clonotype turned up many times. The chain uses TRBV5-5 and TRBJ1-3; D gene ambiguous. V lost 5 bases, J lost 0 bases, and 9 bases lay in between. Per germline, CDR1 SGHKS and CDR2 YYEKEE (reference sequence). The CDR3 is made up of 14 amino acids. CDR3 protein: CASRSHSSGNTIYF. The CDR3 DNA reads TGTGCCAGCAGAAGCCACAGCTCTGGAAACACCATATATTTT.

Notes on this clonotype: A much more abundant neighbour one base away suggests this may be a read error. V is TRBV6-5 and J is TRBJ1-2, with D possibly matching TRBD1 (6 bases). The germline V gene has CDR1 MNHEY and CDR2 SVGAGI. There are 14 residues in the CDR3. V dropped 6 bases and J dropped 1 base, with 12 bases sitting between them. The CDR3 coding sequence is TGTGCCAGCAGAAGGACAGCAAATAACTATGGCTACACCTTC. It is translated as CASRRTANNYGYTF.

For this clonotype: A single base separates this from a much larger clone, so it may be a read error. The conserved closing phenylalanine or tryptophan is absent in this CDR3, likely reflecting a read error. The chain has TRBV7-8 and TRBJ2-6, with D unresolved. The V and J ends lost 2 bases and 1 base respectively, with 6 bases between them. CDR1 and CDR2 from the germline V gene are SGHVS and FQNEAQ. The CDR3 runs to 15 residues. Here the CDR3 DNA reads TGTGCCAGCAGCTTATTTGGTTCTGGGGCCAACGTCCTGACTTAC. Its protein product is CASSLFGSGANVLTY.